The T cell receptor beta chain described here comes from a study of T cell repertoires in cytomegalovirus infection. Study overall: CMV infection plus the matching HLA type was flagged by public TCR beta signatures. General study findings and limits: Identification of carriers of CMV plus the relevant HLA was performed using cumulative public TCR beta family frequency. CMV-specific HLA-C-restricted TCR beta clonotypes dominated the ex vivo response.

TCRdb re-called the reads with MiXCR, one entry per CDR3 protein. The sample includes about 490,000 distinct CDR3 sequences, about 11% of them seen just once. This clonotype was counted at least ten times. Its antigen is unknown. The CDR3 consists of 19 residues. The V gene end was trimmed by 4 bases and the J gene end by 2 bases; junction bases not matched to a gene: 11. The germline gives CDR1 MNHEY, CDR2 SVGAGI. The chain carries TRBV6-5 and TRBJ2-1; 13 bases are shared with TRBD2. Sequenced: PBMCs. This clonotype was obtained from a human donor in good health (CMV status not recorded). Some clones in this sample may be carry-over from other donors' samples. CDR3: CASSSRTSGGWITYNEQFF. The CDR3 DNA is TGTGCCAGCAGTTCCCGGACTAGCGGGGGCTGGATTACCTACAATGAGCAGTTCTTC.